These T cell receptor beta chains were read from a single sample in a study of cytomegalovirus exposure and HLA in healthy donors. Measured with immunoSEQ multiplex PCR; TCRdb has only the in-frame clones, and not every one. The repertoire has 150,000 to 200,000 clones, almost 80% of them found once; the top ten carry about 0.93%. Sequenced: PBMCs. These receptors came from a woman between 50 and 59 years old in good health and CMV-seropositive. Both conserved end residues are part of each CDR3. Each record gives: J gene, clone size, D gene, V gene, CDR3 protein, CDR3 DNA. D genes are given only for firm matches. A clone size is listed for some rows: how often the clone was seen (once, few, many), or a class if it is expanded.

TRBJ1-5,many,-,TRBV30,CAWSVKRPSNQPQHF,TGTGCCTGGAGTGTAAAGAGGCCCAGCAATCAGCCCCAGCATTTT
TRBJ1-5,-,TRBD1,TRBV7-9,CASSTQGGNQPQHF,TGTGCCAGCAGCACACAGGGGGGAAATCAGCCCCAGCATTTT
TRBJ1-6,once,TRBD1,TRBV6-6,CASKGTGQSPLHF,TGTGCCAGCAAGGGGACAGGTCAATCACCCCTCCACTTT
TRBJ2-2,-,TRBD1,TRBV5-1,CASSPGQGAVGELFF,TGCGCCAGCAGCCCGGGACAGGGGGCAGTCGGGGAGCTGTTTTTT
TRBJ1-1,-,-,TRBV5-1,CASRFTGQNTEAFF,TGCGCCAGCAGGTTTACCGGACAGAACACTGAAGCTTTCTTT
TRBJ1-1,-,-,TRBV9,CASSVSINTEAFF,TGTGCCAGCAGCGTATCCATCAACACTGAAGCTTTCTTT
TRBJ2-5,-,-,TRBV5-1,CASSLAGSQETQYF,TGCGCCAGCAGCTTGGCCGGGAGCCAAGAGACCCAGTACTTC
TRBJ1-1,-,-,TRBV7-9,CASSFYEGGRTEAFF,TGTGCCAGCAGCTTCTATGAAGGGGGAAGGACTGAAGCTTTCTTT
TRBJ2-7,-,TRBD2,TRBV4-2,CASSQGRDYLREQYF,TGTGCCAGCAGCCAAGGCCGGGACTATCTTCGCGAGCAGTACTTC
TRBJ1-6,-,-,TRBV4-3,CASSQDRYVSPLHF,TGCGCCAGCAGCCAAGATCGGTACGTTTCACCCCTCCACTTT
TRBJ1-3,-,-,TRBV4-2,CASSQGGGVSGNTIYF,TGTGCCAGCAGCCAAGGCGGAGGGGTGTCTGGAAACACCATATATTTT
TRBJ2-2,-,-,TRBV10-3,CAISESFTANTGELFF,TGTGCCATCAGTGAGTCGTTTACAGCGAACACCGGGGAGCTGTTTTTT
TRBJ2-1,-,-,TRBV4-3,CASSQEFRNEQFF,TGCGCCAGCAGCCAAGAGTTCAGAAATGAGCAGTTCTTC
TRBJ2-3,-,TRBD2,TRBV7-2,CASSLGLAGDTQYF,TGTGCCAGCAGCTTAGGACTAGCGGGGGATACGCAGTATTTT
TRBJ2-1,-,-,TRBV27,CASSPSTILSSYNEQFF,TGTGCCAGCAGTCCCTCGACTATCCTGAGCTCCTACAATGAGCAGTTCTTC
TRBJ2-5,-,TRBD2,TRBV11-3,CASSIGLAGQETQYF,TGTGCCAGCAGCATAGGACTAGCGGGACAAGAGACCCAGTACTTC
TRBJ1-2,once,TRBD1,TRBV5-4,CASSPEGGQGYGYTF,TGTGCCAGCAGCCCCGAAGGGGGACAGGGGTATGGCTACACCTTC
TRBJ2-7,-,-,TRBV10-3,CAISGTEGATRGSEQYF,TGTGCCATCAGTGGTACGGAGGGGGCCACGAGAGGATCCGAGCAGTACTTC
TRBJ1-4,-,-,TRBV5-8,CASSKGQITNEKLFF,TGTGCCAGCAGCAAAGGACAGATAACTAATGAAAAACTGTTTTTT
TRBJ1-1,few,TRBD1,TRBV19,CASGDRGNTEAFF,TGTGCCAGTGGGGACAGGGGGAACACTGAAGCTTTCTTT
TRBJ2-5,once,TRBD1,TRBV6-6,CASSGQGLYQETQYF,TGTGCCAGCAGTGGACAGGGGTTGTACCAAGAGACCCAGTACTTC
TRBJ2-7,-,TRBD1,TRBV27,CASSLGQGAREQYF,TGTGCCAGCAGTTTGGGACAGGGGGCTCGCGAGCAGTACTTC
TRBJ2-2,-,-,TRBV10-1,CASTSTGELFF,TGCGCCAGCACCTCCACCGGGGAGCTGTTTTTT
TRBJ2-7,-,TRBD2,TRBV5-1,CASSLDGLAGESEQYF,TGCGCCAGCAGCTTGGATGGACTAGCGGGGGAGAGCGAGCAGTACTTC
TRBJ1-3,-,-,TRBV7-9,CASSPTGQIISGNTIYF,TGTGCCAGCAGTCCCACGGGTCAGATCATCTCTGGAAACACCATATATTTT
TRBJ2-7,-,TRBD1,TRBV2,CASSDQGPPGQGFEQYF,TGTGCCAGCAGTGACCAGGGGCCCCCGGGACAGGGCTTCGAGCAGTACTTC
TRBJ1-2,-,TRBD1,TRBV4-3,CASSDDWGQKDYGYTF,TGCGCCAGCAGCGACGACTGGGGACAGAAGGACTATGGCTACACCTTC
TRBJ1-2,-,-,TRBV19,CASRARVYGYTF,TGTGCCAGTAGGGCCAGGGTCTATGGCTACACCTTC
TRBJ2-1,-,-,TRBV18,CASSPTRSYNEQFF,TGTGCCAGCTCACCAACCCGGAGCTACAATGAGCAGTTCTTC
TRBJ1-2,-,-,TRBV2,CASSVGGVHGYTF,TGTGCCAGCAGTGTGGGGGGGGTTCATGGCTACACCTTC
TRBJ1-5,-,-,TRBV6-1,CASTRTEYSNQPQHF,TGTGCCAGCACCCGGACAGAATATAGCAATCAGCCCCAGCATTTT
TRBJ1-1,few,-,TRBV19,CASSDGDTEAFF,TGTGCCAGTAGTGACGGGGACACTGAAGCTTTCTTT
TRBJ2-5,few,-,TRBV12-2,CASRFFSRQGGLETQYF,TGTGCAAGTCGCTTTTTTTCCCGGCAGGGGGGATTAGAGACCCAGTACTTC